This TCR beta chain emerged from a study of blood T cell repertoires in COVID-19. As for the study in general: Material from acute and convalescent COVID-19 was sourced from the United States, Italy and Spain. Sources were T cells, B-cell-depleted T cells, or PBMCs; the material itself was cDNA or gDNA.

In the original processing: Counts of nucleated cells, estimated from reference gene primer amplification, were obtained. The protocol was immunoSEQ multiplex PCR, while the TCRdb copy is restricted to in-frame clones and leaves out a portion. From that table come the V and J calls and clone size; the DNA was used to work out D and trimming. The sample records fewer than 55,000 clones, around 84% being singletons. CDR3 length: 15 amino acids. Trimming cost V 2 bases and J 1 base, with 12 bases left between them. Germline CDR1 and CDR2: SGHRS and YFSETQ. This sequence was found in a man in his fifties or sixties with acute or convalescent COVID-19. V gene TRBV5-1 combines with J gene TRBJ2-5, with D maybe TRBD1 (6 bases). Sequencing was done on a sample of peripheral blood. The CDR3 here is CASSLATGLQETQYF. CDR3 nucleotide sequence: TGCGCCAGCAGCTTAGCGACAGGCCTCCAAGAGACCCAGTACTTC.